This entry lists 8 T cell receptor beta chains sequenced from one sample in a study of T cell repertoires in cytomegalovirus infection. TCRdb re-analysed the reads in MiXCR, keeping a single row per CDR3 protein. The top ten hold roughly 9.8% of the sample, which has some 150,000 distinct CDR3 sequences, 20% to 25% seen once. The specimen sequenced was PBMCs. These receptor sequences come from a human donor in good health (CMV status not recorded). Some clones in this sample may be carry-over from other donors' samples.

This clonotype has at least ten counts. The chain recombines TRBV7-2 with TRBJ1-2, with no clear D. Germline V CDR1 and CDR2: SGHTA, FQGNSA. The length of the CDR3 is 15 residues. Trimming cost V 3 bases and J 4 bases, with 15 bases left between them. CDR3: CASSFKTRTSYGYTF. The CDR3 coding sequence is TGTGCCAGCAGCTTCAAAACACGTACCTCCTATGGCTACACCTTC.

The CDR3 bases are TGCAGTGCTTTTAGCGGGAGTTCCCCTTTTAACAATGAGCAGTTCTTC. This sequence encodes CSAFSGSSPFNNEQFF. The J gene is TRBJ2-1, the V gene TRBV20-1; the match to TRBD2 covers 9 bases. The germline V gene has CDR1 DFQATT and CDR2 SNEGSKA (reference sequence). Trimming took 5 bases from V and 5 from J; bases not matched to a gene: 13. The CDR3 loop spans 16 amino acids.

This clonotype has a count of ten or more. In DNA form, the CDR3 reads TGTGCCAGCAGTATGAATAGGGACTACGAGCAGTACTTC. It codes for CASSMNRDYEQYF. The chain links TRBV28 to TRBJ2-7, with D unclear. The CDR3 consists of 13 residues. Germline V gives CDR1 MDHEN, CDR2 SYDVKM. With 5 bases removed from V and 3 bases from J, the gap between germline ends came to 11 bases.

A few counts support this clonotype. V usage is TRBV2 and J usage is TRBJ1-1; 11 bases line up with TRBD1. The CDR3 length is 15 residues. Per germline, CDR1 SNHLY and CDR2 FYNNEI. V trimming: 6 bases; J trimming: 0 bases; junction bases outside the gene matches: 3. CDR3 amino acids: CASSGQGAMNTEAFF. The CDR3 DNA reads as TGTGCCAGCAGCGGACAGGGGGCTATGAACACTGAAGCTTTCTTT.

V and J are TRBV14 and TRBJ1-1; D unresolved. This CDR3 region has 13 residues. The V and J ends lost 4 bases and 3 bases respectively, with 9 bases between them. CDR1 and CDR2 from the germline V gene are SGHDN and FVKESK. The chain's CDR3 is CASSLLSDTEAFF. CDR3 DNA sequence: TGTGCCAGCAGCCTTCTCAGCGACACTGAAGCTTTCTTT. Variable domain in full (rest from reference TRBV14 and TRBJ1-1): EAGVTQFPSHSVIEKGQTVTLRCDPISGHDNLYWYRRVMGKEIKFLLHFVKESKQDESGMPNNRFLAERTGGTYSTLKVQPAELEDSGVYFCASSLLSDTEAFFGQGTRLTVV.

There are a few counts of this clonotype. The CDR3 DNA reads TGCGCCAGCAGCCAAGATATATCCGAAGTTTACAATGAGCAGTTCTTC. Its protein is CASSQDISEVYNEQFF. The V and J genes are TRBV4-1 and TRBJ2-1, with D unresolved. The germline V gene has CDR1 MGHRA and CDR2 YSYEKL. Trimming took off 0 bases at V and 4 bases at J, with 13 bases between the two ends. The length of the CDR3 is 16 residues.

This chain uses TRBV7-8 with TRBJ2-1, with 11 bases matching TRBD2. From germline, CDR1 is SGHVS and CDR2 FQNEAQ. Trimming at V came to 5 bases and at J to 9 bases, leaving 12 bases not matched to a gene. CDR3 size: 16 residues. The CDR3 protein is CASSTNSGGVKGEQFF. The CDR3 coding sequence is TGTGCCAGCAGCACCAATAGCGGGGGGGTTAAGGGTGAGCAGTTCTTC.

The CDR3 region is CASSRDPGGEQYF. CDR3 DNA: TGTGCCAGCAGCAGGGACCCTGGGGGCGAGCAGTACTTC. The chain couples TRBV28 to TRBJ2-7; D is perhaps TRBD1 or TRBD2 (5 bases each). The CDR3 contains 13 residues. V lost 6 bases, J lost 6 bases, and 15 bases lay in between. Germline loops: CDR1 MDHEN, CDR2 SYDVKM.